The present T cell receptor (beta chain) was sequenced within a study of blood T cell repertoires in COVID-19 (dated by TCRdb to about 2020). Background for the entire study: Samples from collaborators originated in the United States, Italy and Spain and spanned both the acute and convalescent phases of COVID-19. Samples were obtained from the ongoing ImmuneRACE study (first 160 participants) and from over a thousand subjects provided by 6 global collaborators. Where available, HLA class I and class II types were taken from metadata supplied by the sample provider and were not determined by assay-based typing. The repertoires were released in a freely available public database intended as a resource for research on the immune response to SARS-CoV-2. A de-identified subject ID, COVID-19 status, age in years and sex were almost always included in the sample metadata. Subjects who had been exposed to COVID-19, were actively infected with it, or had recovered from it provided the deeply sampled blood TCRbeta repertoires that made up the dataset. The prospective study material was composed of cDNA or gDNA derived from T cells, B-cell-depleted T cells, or PBMCs.

What the study reported, not specific to this receptor: How much clinical and demographic metadata was included differed by source and by participant, and the metadata was provided uncurated.

From a lookup of the germline V gene (reference sequence), CDR1 and CDR2 are GTSNPN and SVGIG. The CDR3 measures 13 amino acids from cysteine to phenylalanine. Only CDR3 DNA is held: 39 bases, read in frame from base 1. V gives up 1 base and J gives up 4 bases, and the segment between their germline ends measures 10 bases. The immunoSEQ Assay, a bias-controlled multiplex PCR, was used to amplify TCRbeta CDR3 regions from genomic DNA. The authors processed their data as follows. The number of nucleated cells in each sample was estimated by amplification of reference gene primers within the assay. To quantify the absolute abundance of each unique TCRbeta CDR3 rearrangement, sequence reads were collapsed and filtered. Productive Simpson clonality was computed per sample as the square root of Simpson's diversity index over productive rearrangements. TCRdb retrieved this table from immuneACCESS and kept in-frame rearrangements only. Not all clones are present; in checked studies, unresolved V genes account for under half, and no reason is known for the remainder. V, J and clone size derive from that table, while D and trimming were established from the DNA sequence. The sample table shows roughly 350,000 clones, and approximately 91% are seen once. More than 5.5% of the sample belongs to the ten largest clones.

One collaborating source in Seattle enrolled patients during active infection and followed them longitudinally through the course of disease. The collaborating institutions used their own protocols to collect whole blood in K2EDTA tubes. For TCRbeta analysis, collaborator samples were shipped as frozen whole blood, as isolated PBMCs, or as DNA extracted from either sample type. Details on this clone: It has no known antigen specificity. No much larger clonotype is one base removed from it; base qualities were not supplied.

The sample comprised peripheral blood. This clonotype was sampled from an older woman with COVID-19, enrolled during active disease. In this chain, TRBV30 is recombined with TRBJ1-2, with the identity of the D gene unclear. The CDR3 here reads CAWSAMDFYGYTF. Here is the DNA: TGTGCCTGGAGTGCGATGGACTTCTATGGCTACACCTTC.